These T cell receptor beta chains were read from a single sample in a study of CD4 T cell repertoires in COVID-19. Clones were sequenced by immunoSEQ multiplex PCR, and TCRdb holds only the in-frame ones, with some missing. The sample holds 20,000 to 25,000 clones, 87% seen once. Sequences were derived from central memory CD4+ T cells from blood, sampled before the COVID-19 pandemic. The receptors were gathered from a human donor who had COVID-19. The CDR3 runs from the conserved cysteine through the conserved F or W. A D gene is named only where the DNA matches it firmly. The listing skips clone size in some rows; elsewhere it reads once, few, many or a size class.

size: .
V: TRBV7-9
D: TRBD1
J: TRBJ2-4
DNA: TGTGCCAGCAGCGGCTCCGGGACAGGGGAATTAAACATTCAGTACTTC
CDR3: CASSGSGTGELNIQYF

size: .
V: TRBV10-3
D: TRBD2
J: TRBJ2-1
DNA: TGTGCCATCAGTCGGGGACTAGCACCTGAGCAGTTCTTC
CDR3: CAISRGLAPEQFF

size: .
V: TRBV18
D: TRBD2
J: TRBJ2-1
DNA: TGTGCCAGCTCACCCAGCGGGACCTACAATGAGCAGTTCTTC
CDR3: CASSPSGTYNEQFF

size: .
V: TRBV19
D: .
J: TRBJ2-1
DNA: TGTGCCAGTAGTGGAGTAGTCGGGGATCCTAGCTCCTACAATGAGCAGTTCTTC
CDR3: CASSGVVGDPSSYNEQFF

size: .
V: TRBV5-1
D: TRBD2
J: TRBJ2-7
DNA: TGCGCCAGTACCGCGGGAGGCTCCTACGAGCAGTACTTC
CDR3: CASTAGGSYEQYF

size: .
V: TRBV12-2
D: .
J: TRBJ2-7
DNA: TGTGCAACACCCCGGGGGACAGGGAAAAAGGCTGTCTCCTACGAGCAGTACTTC
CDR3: CATPRGTGKKAVSYEQYF

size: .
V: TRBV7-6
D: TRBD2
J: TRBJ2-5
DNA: TGTGCCAGCAGCTCCCAGACTAGCGGGGGGGTGGAGACCCAGTACTTC
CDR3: CASSSQTSGGVETQYF

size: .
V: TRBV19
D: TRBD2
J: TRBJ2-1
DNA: TGTGCCAGTAGTACCCTAGCGGGAGCGAGTGAGCAGTTCTTC
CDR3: CASSTLAGASEQFF

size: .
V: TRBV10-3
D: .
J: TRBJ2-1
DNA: TGTGCCATCAGTGAGCTTGCGCCCCGCGATGAGCAGTTCTTC
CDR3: CAISELAPRDEQFF

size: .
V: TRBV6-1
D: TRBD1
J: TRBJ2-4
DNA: TGTGCCAGCAGTGATTGGGACAGAGCCAAAAACATTCAGTACTTC
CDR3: CASSDWDRAKNIQYF

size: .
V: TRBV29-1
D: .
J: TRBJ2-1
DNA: TGCAGCGCTGGCTTGGGCCCGAGCTCCTACAATGAGCAGTTCTTC
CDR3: CSAGLGPSSYNEQFF

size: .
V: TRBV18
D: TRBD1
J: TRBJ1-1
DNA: TGTGCCAGCTCACCGAGGACAGGGGGCTTAGACACTGAAGCTTTCTTT
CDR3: CASSPRTGGLDTEAFF

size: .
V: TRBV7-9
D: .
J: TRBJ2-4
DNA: TGTGCCAGCAGCTTTCAGGACAGCGAACCCAAAAACATTCAGTACTTC
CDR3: CASSFQDSEPKNIQYF

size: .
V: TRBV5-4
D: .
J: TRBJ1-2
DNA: TGTGCCAGCAGCTTGCTGGGCGGGGGCAGCTATGGCTACACCTTC
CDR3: CASSLLGGGSYGYTF

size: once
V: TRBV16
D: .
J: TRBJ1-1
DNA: TGTGCCAGCAGCCAACAGGGCCTCACTGAAGCTTTCTTT
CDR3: CASSQQGLTEAFF

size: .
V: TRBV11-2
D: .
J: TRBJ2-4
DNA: TGTGCCAGCAGCATACCGGGGGTAGCCAAAAACATTCAGTACTTC
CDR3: CASSIPGVAKNIQYF

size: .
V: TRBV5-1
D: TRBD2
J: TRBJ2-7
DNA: TGCGCCAGCAGCTTGTCGGGTAGCGGGGCACAAACCATCTACGAGCAGTACTTC
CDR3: CASSLSGSGAQTIYEQYF

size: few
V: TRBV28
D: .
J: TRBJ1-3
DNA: TGTGCCATGCCGGGACACTACTCTGGAAACACCATATATTTT
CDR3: CAMPGHYSGNTIYF

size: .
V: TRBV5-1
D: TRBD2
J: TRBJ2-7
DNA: TGCGCCAGCAGCTGGATAGCGGGAGGGGACGAGCAGTACTTC
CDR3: CASSWIAGGDEQYF

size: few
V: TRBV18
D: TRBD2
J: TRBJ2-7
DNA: TGTGCCAGCTCACGAGGGGACTACCAGTACTTC
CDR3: CASSRGDYQYF

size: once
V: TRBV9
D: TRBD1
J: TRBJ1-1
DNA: TGTGCCAGCAGCGCCCGACAGGGGAACACTGAAGCTTTCTTT
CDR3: CASSARQGNTEAFF

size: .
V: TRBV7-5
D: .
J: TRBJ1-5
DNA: TGTGCCAGAAGCTTTTTTGGAGATCAGCCCCAGCATTTT
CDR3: CARSFFGDQPQHF

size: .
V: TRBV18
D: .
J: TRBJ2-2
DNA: TGTGCCAGCTCACCACGAAGAGAGAACACCGGGGAGCTGTTTTTT
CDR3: CASSPRRENTGELFF

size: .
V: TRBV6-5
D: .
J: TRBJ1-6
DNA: TGTGCCAGCAGTTACATCGGTTCCCCCCTCCACTTT
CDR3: CASSYIGSPLHF

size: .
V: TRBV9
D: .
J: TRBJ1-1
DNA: TGTGCCAGCAGCGTAAGTGGCGAGGCGAACACTGAAGCTTTCTTT
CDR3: CASSVSGEANTEAFF

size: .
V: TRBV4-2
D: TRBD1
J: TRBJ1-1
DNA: TGTGCCAGCAGCCAAGAGGCAGGGGGCCACACTGAAGCTTTCTTT
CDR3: CASSQEAGGHTEAFF

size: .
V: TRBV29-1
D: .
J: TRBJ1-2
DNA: TGCAGCGTCCTTACAGGGAGCTATGGCTACACCTTC
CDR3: CSVLTGSYGYTF

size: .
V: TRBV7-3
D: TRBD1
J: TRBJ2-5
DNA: TGTGCCAGCAGGAAAACAGGGGGCGAGGAGACCCAGTACTTC
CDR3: CASRKTGGEETQYF

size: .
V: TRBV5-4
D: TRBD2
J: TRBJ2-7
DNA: TGTGCCAGCAGCCCGATGACTAGCGGGAGGGACGAGCAGTACTTC
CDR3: CASSPMTSGRDEQYF

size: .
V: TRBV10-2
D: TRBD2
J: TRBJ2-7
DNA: TGCGCCAGCAGTCCAACTAGCGTCTCCTACGAGCAGTACTTC
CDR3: CASSPTSVSYEQYF

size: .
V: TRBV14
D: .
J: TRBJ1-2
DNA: TGTGCCAGCGCTGATCCCTCGGGGGGCTACACCTTC
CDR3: CASADPSGGYTF

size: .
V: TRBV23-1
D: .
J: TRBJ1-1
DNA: TGCGCCAGCAGTCTCCGACGGAGGGCGTGGGCTTTCTTT
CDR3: CASSLRRRAWAFF

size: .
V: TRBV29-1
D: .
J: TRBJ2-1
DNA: TGCAGCGTTGTGGGGGCTTACAATGAGCAGTTCTTC
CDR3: CSVVGAYNEQFF

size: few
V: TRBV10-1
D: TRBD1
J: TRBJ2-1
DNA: TGCGCCAGCAGTGAACCTGACAGGGGTCAGGAGCAGTTCTTC
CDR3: CASSEPDRGQEQFF

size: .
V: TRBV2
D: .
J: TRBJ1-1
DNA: TGTGCCAGCAAACCCGATTATGATCGAGACACTGAAGCTTTCTTT
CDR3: CASKPDYDRDTEAFF

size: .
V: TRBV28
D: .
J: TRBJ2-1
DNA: TGTGCCAGCAGTTTCTCGAACGGAGTTTACGAGCAGTTCTTC
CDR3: CASSFSNGVYEQFF

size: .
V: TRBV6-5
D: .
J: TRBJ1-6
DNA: TGTGCCAGCACCCGGGTCTCCTATAATTCCCCCCTCCACTTT
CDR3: CASTRVSYNSPLHF

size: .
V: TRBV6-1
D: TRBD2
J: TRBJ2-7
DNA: TGTGCCAGCAGGGGACTACCGTCCGTGGGGGAGCAGTACTTC
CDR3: CASRGLPSVGEQYF